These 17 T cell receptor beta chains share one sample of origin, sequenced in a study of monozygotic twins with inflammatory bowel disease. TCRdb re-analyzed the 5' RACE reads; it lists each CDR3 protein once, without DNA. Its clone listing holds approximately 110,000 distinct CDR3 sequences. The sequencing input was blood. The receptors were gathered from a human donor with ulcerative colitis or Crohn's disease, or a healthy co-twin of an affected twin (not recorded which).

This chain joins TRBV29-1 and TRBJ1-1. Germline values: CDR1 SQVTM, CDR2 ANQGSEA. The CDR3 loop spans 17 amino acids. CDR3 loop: CSVVSFIGGEGNTEAFF.

CDR3 sequence: CASSQLAGDYNEQFF. V gene TRBV4-3 combines with J gene TRBJ2-1; TCRdb's assignment of TRBD2 cannot be checked, as there is no DNA. This CDR3 comprises 15 residues. In germline, CDR1 is LGHNA, CDR2 YSLEER.

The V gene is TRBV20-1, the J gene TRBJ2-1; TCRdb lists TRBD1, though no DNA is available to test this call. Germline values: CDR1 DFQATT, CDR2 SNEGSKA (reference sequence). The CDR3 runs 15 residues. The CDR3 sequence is CSAPPYRGSYNEQFF.

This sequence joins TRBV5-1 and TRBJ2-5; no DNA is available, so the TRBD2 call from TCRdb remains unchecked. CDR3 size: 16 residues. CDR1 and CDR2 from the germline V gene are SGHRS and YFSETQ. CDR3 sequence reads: CASSSGLAGDSETQYF.

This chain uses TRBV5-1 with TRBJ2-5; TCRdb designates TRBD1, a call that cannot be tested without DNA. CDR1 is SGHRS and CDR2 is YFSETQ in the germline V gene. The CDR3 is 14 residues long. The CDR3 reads CASSLRGAQETQYF.

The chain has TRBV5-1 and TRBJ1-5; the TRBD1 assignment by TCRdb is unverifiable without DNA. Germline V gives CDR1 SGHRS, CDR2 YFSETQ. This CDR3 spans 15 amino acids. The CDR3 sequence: CASSLGDTNNQPQHF.

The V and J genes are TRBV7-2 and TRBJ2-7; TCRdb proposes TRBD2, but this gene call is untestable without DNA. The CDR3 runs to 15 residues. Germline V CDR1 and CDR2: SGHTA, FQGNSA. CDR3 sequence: CASSPTRDSTYEQYF.

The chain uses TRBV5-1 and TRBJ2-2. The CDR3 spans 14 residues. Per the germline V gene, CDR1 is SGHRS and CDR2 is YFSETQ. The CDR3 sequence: CASSLATPHGELFF.

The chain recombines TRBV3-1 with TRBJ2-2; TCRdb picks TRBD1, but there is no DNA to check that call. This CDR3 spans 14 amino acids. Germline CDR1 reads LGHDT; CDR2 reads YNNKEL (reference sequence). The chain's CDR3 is CASRTGISTGELFF.

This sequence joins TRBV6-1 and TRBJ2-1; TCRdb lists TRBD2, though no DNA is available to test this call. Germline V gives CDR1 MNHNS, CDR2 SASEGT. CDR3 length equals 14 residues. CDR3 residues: CASTIQRGLYEQFF.

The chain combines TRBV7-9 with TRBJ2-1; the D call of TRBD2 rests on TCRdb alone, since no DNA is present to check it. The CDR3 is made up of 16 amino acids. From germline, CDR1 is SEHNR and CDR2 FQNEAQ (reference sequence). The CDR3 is CASSPLLTGGLNEQFF.

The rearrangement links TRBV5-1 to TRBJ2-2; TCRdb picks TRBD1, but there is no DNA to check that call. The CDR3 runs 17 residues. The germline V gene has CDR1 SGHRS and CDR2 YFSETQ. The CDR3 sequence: CASSLDPGTANTGELFF.

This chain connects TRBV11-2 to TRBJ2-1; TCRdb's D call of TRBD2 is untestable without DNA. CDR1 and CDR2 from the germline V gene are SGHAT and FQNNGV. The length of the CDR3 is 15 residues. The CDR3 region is CASAVEAGSYNEQFF.

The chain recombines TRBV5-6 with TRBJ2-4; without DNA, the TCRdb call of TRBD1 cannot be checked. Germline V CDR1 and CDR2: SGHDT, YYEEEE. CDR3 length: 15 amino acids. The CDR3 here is CASSLGAGEGDIQYF.

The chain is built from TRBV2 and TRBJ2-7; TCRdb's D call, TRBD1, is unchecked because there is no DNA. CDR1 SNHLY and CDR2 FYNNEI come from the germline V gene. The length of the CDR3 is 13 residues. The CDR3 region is CASSPPDSYEQYF.

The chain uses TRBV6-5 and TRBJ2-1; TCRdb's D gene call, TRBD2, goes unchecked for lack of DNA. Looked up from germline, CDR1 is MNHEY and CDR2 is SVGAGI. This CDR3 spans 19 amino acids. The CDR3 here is CASSYGTSGSFHSYNEQFF.

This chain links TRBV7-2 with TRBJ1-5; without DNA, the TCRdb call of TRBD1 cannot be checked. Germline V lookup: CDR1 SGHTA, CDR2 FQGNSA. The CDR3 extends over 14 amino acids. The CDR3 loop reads CASSFLGANQPQHF. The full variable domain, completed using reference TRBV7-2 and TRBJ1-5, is GAGVSQSPSNKVTEKGKDVELRCDPISGHTALYWYRQSLGQGLEFLIYFQGNSAPDKSGLPSDRFSAERTGGSVSTLTIQRTQQEDSAVYLCASSFLGANQPQHFGDGTRLSIL.